Each of the 5 T cell receptor beta chains below was sequenced from the same sample in a study of CD8 T cells in Susac syndrome. It was with random hexamers that roughly 0.5 to 1 ug RNA was reverse transcribed. TCRdb re-analysed the immunoSEQ multiplex PCR reads in MiXCR, keeping a single row per CDR3 protein. The repertoire holds about 140,000 distinct CDR3 sequences, with 85% to 95% as singletons. Sequencing input: CD4+ T cells from PBMCs. The receptors were sampled from a human donor with Susac syndrome.

The chain joins TRBV11-2 to TRBJ2-5, with 9 nucleotides matching TRBD2. The CDR3 consists of 16 residues. V lost 1 base to trimming and J lost 5 bases; unmatched junction nucleotides: 8. Per germline, CDR1 SGHAT and CDR2 FQNNGV. CDR3 sequence (DNA): TGTGCCAGCAGCTTAGGTGTAGCGGGAGTTCAGGAGACCCAGTACTTC. Translation gives CASSLGVAGVQETQYF. Full variable domain (outside the CDR3, taken from reference TRBV11-2 and TRBJ2-5): EAGVAQSPRYKIIEKRQSVAFWCNPISGHATLYWYQQILGQGPKLLIQFQNNGVVDDSQLPKDRFSAERLKGVDSTLKIQPAKLEDSAVYLCASSLGVAGVQETQYFGPGTRLLVL.

This chain uses TRBV30 with TRBJ1-2; 7 nucleotides agree with TRBD1. The CDR3 spans 13 residues. CDR1 is GTSNPN and CDR2 is SVGIG in the germline V gene (reference sequence). The V segment lost 1 base and the J segment 3 bases; nucleotides outside the gene matches: 2. The CDR3 region has the DNA TGTGCCTGGAGTGGCCAGGGGGACTATGGCTACACCTTC. This encodes CAWSGQGDYGYTF.

V and J are TRBV2 and TRBJ2-5, with TRBD2 matching over 10 bases. The CDR3 totals 13 residues. CDR1 and CDR2 (germline): SNHLY, FYNNEI. With 6 bases clipped from V and 5 bases from J, the junction kept 3 bases outside the gene matches. CDR3 amino acids: CASRPTSGETQYF. The CDR3 nucleotides read TGTGCCAGCAGGCCGACTAGCGGGGAGACCCAGTACTTC.

The J gene is TRBJ1-6, the V gene TRBV20-1; 7 bases agree with TRBD1. Germline assignment: CDR1 DFQATT and CDR2 SNEGSKA (reference sequence). The CDR3 consists of 15 residues. Trimming at V came to 5 bases and at J to 8 bases, leaving 12 bases not matched to a gene. CDR3 residues: CSAGGGAPSYSPLHF. CDR3 bases: TGCAGTGCTGGAGGGGGCGCGCCCTCTTATTCACCCCTCCACTTT.

This rearrangement joins TRBV9 to TRBJ2-5; D is tentatively TRBD1 or TRBD2 (7 bases each). The germline V gene has CDR1 SGDLS and CDR2 YYNGEE. V was clipped by 0 bases and J by 2 bases, with 11 bases between them. The CDR3 totals 15 residues. The CDR3 is CASSVGQGGQETQYF. The CDR3 DNA reads TGTGCCAGCAGCGTAGGACAGGGAGGGCAAGAGACCCAGTACTTC.